Presented here are 13 T cell receptor beta chains from one specimen sequenced in a study of blood T cells in healthy people across ages. For the second PCR, which ran for about 6 to 11 cycles, a sample-barcoded 5' primer and a J-beta primer mix were used. TCRdb itself ran the 5' RACE reads through MiXCR, one entry per CDR3 protein. Of 600,000 to 900,000 distinct CDR3 sequences listed, 20% to 30% were seen once; the top ten hold 3%. The sample was also linked to a second study, of T cells of mothers and their children.

Sequenced material: blood. The receptors originated from a boy younger than 18 in good health.

This clonotype has a handful of counts. An end of the junction differs from the germline gene, which may be a read error. V is TRBV5-1 and J is TRBJ1-2; 9 bases are a match to TRBD1. Germline lookup yields CDR1 SGHRS and CDR2 YFSETQ. The CDR3 length is 16 residues. The DNA for the CDR3 is TGCGCCAGCAGCAACCTCGGGACAGGGTTAAACTGTGGCTACACCTTC. The encoded protein is CASSNLGTGLNCGYTF.

V gene TRBV18 combines with J gene TRBJ2-5, with TRBD2 matching 10 bases. The J call is doubtful: the DNA matches TRBJ2-7 better. The CDR3 has 15 residues. CDR1 and CDR2 (germline): KGHSH, LQKENI. The DNA for the CDR3 is TGTGCCAGCTCCCCCCGGGGTAGCGGGGGGAACGAGCAGTACTTC. As protein: CASSPRGSGGNEQYF.

The chain couples TRBV19 to TRBJ2-5; 8 nucleotides align to TRBD2. The germline V gene has CDR1 LNHDA and CDR2 SQIVND (reference sequence). This CDR3 contains 15 residues. V lost 7 bases, J lost 4 bases, and 11 bases stayed unmatched. In nucleotides, the CDR3 is TGTGCCAGTACCCCCACGGGAGGGCGCCCAGAGACCCAGTACTTC. It codes for CASTPTGGRPETQYF.

The rearrangement links TRBV7-6 to TRBJ2-7; a weak D match, TRBD2 (6 bases). Germline CDR1 reads SGHVS; CDR2 reads FNYEAQ. The CDR3 loop spans 15 amino acids. V lost 5 bases, J lost 1 base, and 15 bases lay in between. The DNA for the CDR3 is TGTGCCAGCAGCCACCCTGGGGGGTCGTCCTACGAGCAGTACTTC. The encoded protein is CASSHPGGSSYEQYF.

V usage is TRBV6-2 or TRBV6-3 and J usage is TRBJ2-1; D call uncertain. V lost 7 bases to trimming and J lost 4 bases, with 5 bases between them. CDR1 and CDR2 from the germline V gene are MNHEY and SVGEGT. CDR3 length equals 11 residues. For the CDR3, the DNA is TGTGCCAGCATGGGATACAATGAGCAGTTCTTC. Amino acid sequence: CASMGYNEQFF.

This clonotype was counted a few times. This rearrangement joins TRBV11-2 to TRBJ1-4; perhaps TRBD1 as D (5 bases). Deletions cut 3 bases from V and 4 bases from J, with 12 bases between. The CDR3 has 15 residues. Germline V gene sequence: CDR1 SGHAT, CDR2 FQNNGV. CDR3 loop: CASSLPPGINEKLFF. The CDR3 region has the DNA TGTGCCAGCAGCTTGCCCCCAGGGATTAATGAAAAACTGTTTTTT. The variable domain in full, with the rest retrieved from reference TRBV11-2 and TRBJ1-4, is EAGVAQSPRYKIIEKRQSVAFWCNPISGHATLYWYQQILGQGPKLLIQFQNNGVVDDSQLPKDRFSAERLKGVDSTLKIQPAKLEDSAVYLCASSLPPGINEKLFFGSGTQLSVL.

This chain links TRBV9 with TRBJ2-1; a weak D match, TRBD2 (6 bases). CDR1 SGDLS and CDR2 YYNGEE come from the germline V gene. This CDR3 spans 14 amino acids. V was clipped by 4 bases and J by 7 bases, with 15 bases between them. The CDR3 DNA is TGTGCCAGCAGCCCACCCCCCGGGAGTAATGAGCAGTTCTTC. It codes for CASSPPPGSNEQFF. Combining the CDR3 with reference TRBV9 and TRBJ2-1 gives the whole variable domain DSGVTQTPKHLITATGQRVTLRCSPRSGDLSVYWYQQSLDQGLQFLIQYYNGEERAKGNILERFSAQQFPDLHSELNLSSLELGDSALYFCASSPPPGSNEQFFGPGTRLTVL.

This clonotype was recorded a few times. The chain carries TRBV27 and TRBJ2-5; possible D gene TRBD2, 6 bases. This CDR3 comprises 14 residues. V was clipped by 4 bases and J by 5 bases, with 14 bases between them. Per germline, CDR1 MNHEY and CDR2 SMNVEV (reference sequence). The CDR3 DNA reads as TGTGCCAGCAGTTGGGGCAGGGCGGGGGAGACCCAGTACTTC. Protein product: CASSWGRAGETQYF.

Written as DNA, the CDR3 is TGCGCCAGCAGCCAAGGTAGCGGGAGAAGGTACGAGCAGTACTTC. Translating gives CASSQGSGRRYEQYF. The chain recombines TRBV4-3 with TRBJ2-7; 9 bases fit TRBD2. With 1 base clipped from V and 4 bases from J, the junction kept 5 bases outside the gene matches. Germline CDR1 is LGHNA and CDR2 is YSLEER. CDR3 length equals 15 residues.

A remark on this clonotype: The junction and the germline gene differ at one end; a read error may be behind it. The chain is built from TRBV29-1 and TRBJ2-5; 10 bases map to TRBD2. This CDR3 comprises 12 residues. Per the germline V gene, CDR1 is SQVTM and CDR2 is ANQGSEA. The CDR3 bases are TGCAGCGTTGGTTCTAGCGGGGGTGTTGTCTTCTTC. It specifies CSVGSSGGVVFF.

CDR3 amino acids: CASSLDGTSGVNEQFF. The CDR3 DNA reads as TGTGCCAGCAGCTTAGATGGGACTAGCGGGGTTAATGAGCAGTTCTTC. This chain connects TRBV7-9 to TRBJ2-5; 13 bases are shared with TRBD2. Gene TRBJ2-1 matches the end of the DNA better, so the J call may be wrong. The germline CDR1 and CDR2 sequences are SEHNR and FQNEAQ (reference sequence). The length of the CDR3 is 16 residues.

This clonotype turned up a few times. The genes are TRBV6-1 and TRBJ2-5; no reliable D call. V dropped 2 bases and J dropped 3 bases, with 10 bases sitting between them. CDR1 is MNHNS, CDR2 SASEGT, per germline. The CDR3 contains 14 residues. The CDR3 nucleotides are TGTGCCAGCAGTGAATTGGGATCCGAAGAGACCCAGTACTTC. As protein: CASSELGSEETQYF.

This clonotype was detected many times. The junction and the germline gene differ at one end; a read error may be behind it. The chain links TRBV5-1 to TRBJ1-1; D is undetermined. Germline CDR1 is SGHRS and CDR2 is YFSETQ. This CDR3 spans 15 amino acids. CDR3: CASSLAADVNAEAFF. In DNA form, the CDR3 reads TGCGCCAGCAGCTTGGCGGCGGACGTGAACGCTGAAGCTTTCTTT.